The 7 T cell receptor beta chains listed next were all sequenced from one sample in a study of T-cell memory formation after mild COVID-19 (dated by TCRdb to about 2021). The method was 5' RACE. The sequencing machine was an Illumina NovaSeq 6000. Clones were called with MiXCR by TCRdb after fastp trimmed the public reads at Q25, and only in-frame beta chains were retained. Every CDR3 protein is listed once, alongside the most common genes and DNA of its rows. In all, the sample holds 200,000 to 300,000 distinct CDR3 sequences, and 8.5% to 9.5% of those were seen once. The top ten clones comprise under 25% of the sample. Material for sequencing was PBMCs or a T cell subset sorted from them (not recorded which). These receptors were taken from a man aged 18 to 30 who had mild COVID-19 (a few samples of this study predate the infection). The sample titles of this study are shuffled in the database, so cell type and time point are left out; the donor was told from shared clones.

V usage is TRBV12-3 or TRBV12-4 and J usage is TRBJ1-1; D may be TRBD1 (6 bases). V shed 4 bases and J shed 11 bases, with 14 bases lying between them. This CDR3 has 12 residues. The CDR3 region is CASSSPGVRAFF. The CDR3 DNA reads TGTGCCAGCAGTTCTCCAGGGGTAAGGGCTTTCTTT.

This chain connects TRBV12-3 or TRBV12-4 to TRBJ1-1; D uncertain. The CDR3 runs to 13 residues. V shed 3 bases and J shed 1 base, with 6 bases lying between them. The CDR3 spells CASSFLENTEAFF. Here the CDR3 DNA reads TGTGCCAGCAGTTTTTTAGAGAACACTGAAGCTTTCTTT.

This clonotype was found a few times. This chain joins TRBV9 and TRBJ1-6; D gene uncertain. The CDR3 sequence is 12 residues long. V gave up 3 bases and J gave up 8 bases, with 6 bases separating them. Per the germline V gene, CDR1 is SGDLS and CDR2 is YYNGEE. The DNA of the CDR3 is TGTGCCAGCAGCGGTGAGGATTCACCCCTCCACTTT. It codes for CASSGEDSPLHF.

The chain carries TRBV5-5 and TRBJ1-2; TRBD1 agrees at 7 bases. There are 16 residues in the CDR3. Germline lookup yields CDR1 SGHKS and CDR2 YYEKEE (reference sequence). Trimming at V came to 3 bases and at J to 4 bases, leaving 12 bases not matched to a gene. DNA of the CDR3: TGTGCCAGCAGCTCTCGAAAGGGGGCGCCTAGCTATGGCTACACCTTC. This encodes CASSSRKGAPSYGYTF.

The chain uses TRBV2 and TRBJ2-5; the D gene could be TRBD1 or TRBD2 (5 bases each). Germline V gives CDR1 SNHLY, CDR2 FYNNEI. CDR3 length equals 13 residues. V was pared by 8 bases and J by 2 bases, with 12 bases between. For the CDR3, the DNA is TGTGCCAGCTTCCCGGGGCGACAAGAGACCCAGTACTTC. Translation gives CASFPGRQETQYF.

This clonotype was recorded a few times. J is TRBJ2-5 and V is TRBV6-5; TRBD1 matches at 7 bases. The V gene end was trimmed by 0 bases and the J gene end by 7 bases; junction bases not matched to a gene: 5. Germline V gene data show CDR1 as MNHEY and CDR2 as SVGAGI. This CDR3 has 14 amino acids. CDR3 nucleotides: TGTGCCAGCAGTTACTCCGGGACAGTGAGGACCCAGTACTTC. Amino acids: CASSYSGTVRTQYF.

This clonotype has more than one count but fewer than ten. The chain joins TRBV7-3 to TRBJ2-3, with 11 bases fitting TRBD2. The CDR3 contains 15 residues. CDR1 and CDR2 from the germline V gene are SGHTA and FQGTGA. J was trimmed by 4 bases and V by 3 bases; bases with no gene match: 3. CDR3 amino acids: CASSFSGGAPDTQYF. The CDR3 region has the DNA TGTGCCAGCAGCTTTAGCGGGGGGGCCCCAGATACGCAGTATTTT.